This T cell receptor (beta chain) is from a study of HIV-infected patients and healthy controls. Many counts were recorded for this clonotype. Its antigen remains unknown. The CDR3 covers 14 residues. V lost 0 bases, J lost 5 bases, and 10 bases lay in between. CDR1 and CDR2 from the germline V gene are MNHEY and SVGAGI. Alpha and beta constant-region primers primed reverse transcription of around 540 ng RNA. Alpha and beta chain libraries were made separately by chain-specific third strand synthesis with multiplexing indices. In TCRdb, the 5' RACE reads were re-called with MiXCR into one record per CDR3 protein. Found here are 10,000 to 15,000 distinct CDR3 sequences, 5.1% of them singletons; the top ten hold about 3.5%. Points from the study as a whole: Compared with healthy controls, HIV-infected patients showed less CDR3 sharing between individuals.

All unsorted peripheral T cells were captured because whole blood was used without fractionation. About 10 uninfected healthy donors were sampled as controls, several sampled twice around three months apart. The chain links TRBV6-5 to TRBJ1-1, with D uncertain. Sequenced: blood. The sequence derives from an adult in good health. CDR3 protein: CASSYSSGSTEAFF. The CDR3 DNA reads as TGTGCCAGCAGTTACTCGAGTGGGTCAACTGAAGCTTTCTTT.